The 11 T cell receptor beta chains below come from one sample, sequenced in a study of tumor and adjacent non-tumor tissue in lung cancer. This sample's RNA came from whole unsorted tissue. TCRbeta libraries were built with three rounds of nested PCR, modified from ARM-PCR. TCRdb recomputed calls from the multiplex PCR reads with MiXCR, one row per CDR3 protein. Among tens of thousands of distinct CDR3 sequences listed, roughly 80% were seen once. Sequenced sample: lung tumor tissue. Source of these receptors: a woman in her forties or fifties with non-small cell lung cancer.

Points on this clonotype: A read error may produce the germline difference seen at one junction end. The chain has TRBV11-3 and TRBJ1-2; no clear D. The CDR3 totals 10 residues. The germline V gene has CDR1 SGHNT and CDR2 YENEEA. CDR3 loop: CANSPMVYTF. As DNA, the CDR3 is TGTGCCAACAGCCCCATGGTCTACACCTTC.

Comments on this clonotype: Since no conserved phenylalanine or tryptophan closes the CDR3, a read error is the likely cause. The chain recombines TRBV24-1 with TRBJ1-1; the D gene is possibly TRBD1 (5 bases). The CDR3 is 13 amino acids. Germline-derived CDR1 and CDR2 are KGHDR and SFDVKD. V was cut by 5 bases and J by 4 bases, with 10 bases left in between. The DNA of the CDR3 is TGTGCCACCAGTGCTAGTAGGGGCACTGAAGCTTTCCTT. As protein: CATSASRGTEAFL.

This chain's CDR3 is CSAREDTFGQAFGRELFF. The CDR3 DNA reads TGCAGTGCTAGAGAAGATACTTTCGGACAGGCCTTCGGCCGGGAGCTGTTTTTT. This chain joins TRBV20-1 and TRBJ2-2, with 7 positions matching TRBD1. Germline V gives CDR1 DFQATT, CDR2 SNEGSKA (reference sequence). This CDR3 has 18 residues. V was pared by 0 bases and J by 9 bases, with 19 bases of the junction left unmatched.

As to this clonotype: A junction boundary mismatches the germline segment, possibly from a read error. The chain is built from TRBV6-6 and TRBJ2-1, with 11 bases aligning to TRBD1. The germline CDR1 and CDR2 sequences are MNHNY and SVGAGI (reference sequence). The CDR3 is 20 amino acids. CDR3 sequence: CASSYSAQKIRDRGYNEQFF. CDR3 DNA sequence: TGTGCAAGCAGTTACTCAGCTCAAAAGATCCGGGACAGGGGGTACAATGAGCAGTTCTTC.

About this clonotype itself: Compared with germline, one end of the junction differs, possibly owing to a read error. This sequence joins TRBV15 and TRBJ2-1, with a weak D call TRBD2 (5 bases). CDR3 length equals 12 residues. The germline gives CDR1 LNHNV, CDR2 YYDKDF (reference sequence). CDR3 region: CASSRVGGEQFF. Written as DNA, the CDR3 is TGTGCCAGCAGCAGAGTTGGAGGAGAGCAGTTCTTC.

Comments on this clonotype: The junction and the germline gene differ at one end; a read error may be behind it. J is TRBJ2-7 and V is TRBV6-6; D uncertain. The CDR3 consists of 12 residues. In germline, CDR1 is MNHNY, CDR2 SVGAGI (reference sequence). The CDR3 sequence is CTSSYSTLEQYF. Written as DNA, the CDR3 is TGTACCAGCAGTTACTCCACCCTTGAGCAGTACTTC.

On this clonotype: As the CDR3 is not closed by the conserved phenylalanine or tryptophan, this likely results from a read error. The J gene is TRBJ2-3, the V gene TRBV28; TRBD2 aligns across 12 bases. The CDR3 contains 18 residues. CDR1 and CDR2 (germline): MDHEN, SYDVKM. The CDR3 here is CANSHPSGRAVGTDTQYS. The CDR3 nucleotides read TGTGCCAACAGTCACCCTAGCGGGAGGGCAGTGGGCACAGATACGCAGTATTCT.

This clonotype was counted a single time. The V gene is TRBV20-1, the J gene TRBJ2-1; 8 bases are a match to TRBD2. The CDR3 contains 14 residues. Per the germline V gene, CDR1 is DFQATT and CDR2 is SNEGSKA (reference sequence). After removal of 6 bases from V and 13 bases from J, the junction contained 17 bases not matched to a gene. CDR3 protein: CSAGSGGQWRTQFF. For the CDR3, the DNA is TGCAGTGCAGGATCGGGAGGGCAGTGGAGGACACAGTTCTTC.

V usage is TRBV20-1 and J usage is TRBJ2-2, with D possibly being TRBD1 or TRBD2 (5 bases each). CDR1 is DFQATT, CDR2 SNEGSKA, per germline (reference sequence). CDR3 length equals 13 residues. The CDR3 DNA follows: TGCAATGCCGCCAGGGAGCAAGGCGGGGAGCTGTTTTTT. Protein: CNAAREQGGELFF.

Note on this clonotype: The junction shows a germline mismatch at one end, possibly a read error. The genes are TRBV5-4 and TRBJ2-3; D is unresolved. The CDR3 consists of 17 residues. Per the germline V gene, CDR1 is SGHNT and CDR2 is YYREEE (reference sequence). Here the CDR3 reads CASSYPAQGRVTDMQYF. CDR3 sequence (DNA): TGTGCCAGCAGTTACCCAGCGCAAGGGCGTGTTACAGATATGCAGTATTTT.

On this clonotype itself: This CDR3 is missing its conserved last phenylalanine or tryptophan, likely due to a read error. Because the CDR3's place on the DNA is in doubt, the DNA is left out and the CDR3 is given as listed by TCRdb. The rearrangement links TRBV20-1 to TRBJ1-2; the D call TRBD1 from the table was never checked on the DNA. Ends included, the CDR3 has 12 residues. Germline lookup yields CDR1 DFQATT and CDR2 SNEGSKA (reference sequence). The CDR3 sequence: CSAQTGIYGYTL.